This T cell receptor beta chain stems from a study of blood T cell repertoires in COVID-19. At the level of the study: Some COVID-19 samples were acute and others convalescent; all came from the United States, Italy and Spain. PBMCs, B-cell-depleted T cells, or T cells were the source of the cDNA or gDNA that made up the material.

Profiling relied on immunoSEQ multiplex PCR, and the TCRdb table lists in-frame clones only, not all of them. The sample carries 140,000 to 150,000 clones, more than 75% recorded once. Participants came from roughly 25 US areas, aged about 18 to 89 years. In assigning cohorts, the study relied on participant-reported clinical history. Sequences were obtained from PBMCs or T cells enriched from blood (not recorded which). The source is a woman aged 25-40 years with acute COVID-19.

DNA for the CDR3: TGTGCCAGCGGCCCGGGACAGGGGAATTCACCCCTCCACTTT. Its protein product is CASGPGQGNSPLHF. V usage is TRBV27 and J usage is TRBJ1-6; 10 nucleotides line up with TRBD1. CDR3 size: 14 residues. V shed 8 bases and J 7 bases; nucleotides not matched to a gene: 5. Per the germline V gene, CDR1 is MNHEY and CDR2 is SMNVEV (reference sequence).